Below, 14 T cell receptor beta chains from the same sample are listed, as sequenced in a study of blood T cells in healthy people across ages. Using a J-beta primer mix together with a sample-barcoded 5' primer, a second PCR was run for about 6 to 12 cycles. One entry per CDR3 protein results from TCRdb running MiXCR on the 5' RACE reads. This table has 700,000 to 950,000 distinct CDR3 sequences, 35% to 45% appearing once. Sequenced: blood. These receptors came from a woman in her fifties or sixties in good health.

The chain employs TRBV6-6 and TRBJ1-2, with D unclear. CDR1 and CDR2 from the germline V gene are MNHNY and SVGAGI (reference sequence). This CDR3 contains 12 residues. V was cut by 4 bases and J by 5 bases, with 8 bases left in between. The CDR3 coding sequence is TGTGCCAGCAGTTCAGACACGTATGGCTACACCTTC. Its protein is CASSSDTYGYTF.

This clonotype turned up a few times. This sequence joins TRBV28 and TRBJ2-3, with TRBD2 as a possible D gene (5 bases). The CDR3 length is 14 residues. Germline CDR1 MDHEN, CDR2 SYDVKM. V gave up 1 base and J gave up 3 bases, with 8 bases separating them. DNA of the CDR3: TGTGCCAGCAGTTTATCGCTAGCTACAGATACGCAGTATTTT. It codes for CASSLSLATDTQYF.

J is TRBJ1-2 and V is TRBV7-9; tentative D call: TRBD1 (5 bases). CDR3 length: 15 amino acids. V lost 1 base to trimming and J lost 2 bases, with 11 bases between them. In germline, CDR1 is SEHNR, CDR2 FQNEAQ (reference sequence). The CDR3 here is CASSLGDGGNYGYTF. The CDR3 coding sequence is TGTGCCAGCAGCTTAGGGGACGGTGGGAACTATGGCTACACCTTC.

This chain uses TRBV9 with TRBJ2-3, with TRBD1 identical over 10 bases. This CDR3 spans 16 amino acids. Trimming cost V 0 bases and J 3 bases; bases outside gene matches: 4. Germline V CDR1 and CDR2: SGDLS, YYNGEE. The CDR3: CASSVEPGQGTDTQYF. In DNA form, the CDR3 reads TGTGCCAGCAGCGTAGAACCGGGACAGGGGACAGATACGCAGTATTTT.

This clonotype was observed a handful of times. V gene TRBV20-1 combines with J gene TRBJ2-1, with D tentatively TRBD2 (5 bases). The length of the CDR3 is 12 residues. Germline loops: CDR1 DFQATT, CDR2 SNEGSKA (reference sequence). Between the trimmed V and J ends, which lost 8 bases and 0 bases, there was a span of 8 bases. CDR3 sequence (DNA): TGCAGTAAGCGGACCTCCTACAATGAGCAGTTCTTC. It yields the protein CSKRTSYNEQFF.

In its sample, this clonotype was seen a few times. Written as DNA, the CDR3 is TGTGCCACCAGTGATTTCTCAGGGCTCCTTTTCCCCAATCAGCCCCAGCATTTT. It translates to CATSDFSGLLFPNQPQHF. The chain recombines TRBV24-1 with TRBJ1-5; D possibly corresponds to TRBD1 (5 bases). The ends were cut back, 1 base at V and 3 bases at J, with 18 bases in the middle. Germline values: CDR1 KGHDR, CDR2 SFDVKD. The CDR3 has 18 residues.

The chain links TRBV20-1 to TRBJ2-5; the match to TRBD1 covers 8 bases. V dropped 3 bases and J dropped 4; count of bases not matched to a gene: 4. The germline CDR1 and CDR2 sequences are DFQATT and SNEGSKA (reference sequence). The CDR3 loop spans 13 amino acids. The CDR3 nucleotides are TGCAGTGCTAGTCAGGACAGGGTAGAGACCCAGTACTTC. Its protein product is CSASQDRVETQYF.

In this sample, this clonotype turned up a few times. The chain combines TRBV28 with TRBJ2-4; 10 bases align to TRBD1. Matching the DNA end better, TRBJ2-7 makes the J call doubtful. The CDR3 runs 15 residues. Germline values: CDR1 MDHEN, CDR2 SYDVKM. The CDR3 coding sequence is TGTGCCAGCAGTTTGGGGACAGGGGAAGGGCACGAGCAGTACTTC. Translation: CASSLGTGEGHEQYF.

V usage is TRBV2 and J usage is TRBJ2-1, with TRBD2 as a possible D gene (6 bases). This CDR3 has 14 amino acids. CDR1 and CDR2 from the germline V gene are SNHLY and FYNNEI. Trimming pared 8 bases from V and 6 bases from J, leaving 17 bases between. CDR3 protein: CASCQDYLINEQFF. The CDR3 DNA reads TGTGCCAGCTGCCAGGACTACCTTATCAATGAGCAGTTCTTC. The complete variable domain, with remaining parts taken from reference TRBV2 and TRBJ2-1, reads EPEVTQTPSHQVTQMGQEVILRCVPISNHLYFYWYRQILGQKVEFLVSFYNNEISEKSEIFDDQFSVERPDGSNFTLKIRSTKLEDSAMYFCASCQDYLINEQFFGPGTRLTVL.

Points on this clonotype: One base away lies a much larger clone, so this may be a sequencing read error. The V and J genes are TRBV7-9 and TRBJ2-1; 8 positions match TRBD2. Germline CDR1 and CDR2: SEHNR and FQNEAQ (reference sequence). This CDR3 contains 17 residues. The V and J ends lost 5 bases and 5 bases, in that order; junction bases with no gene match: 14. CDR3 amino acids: CASSLGTGRASHNEQFF. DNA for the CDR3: TGTGCCAGCAGCCTTGGGACCGGGAGGGCGTCCCACAATGAGCAGTTCTTC. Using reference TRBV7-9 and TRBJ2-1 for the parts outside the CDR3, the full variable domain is DTGVSQNPRHKITKRGQNVTFRCDPISEHNRLYWYRQTLGQGPEFLTYFQNEAQLEKSRLLSDRFSAERPKGSFSTLEIQRTEQGDSAMYLCASSLGTGRASHNEQFFGPGTRLTVL.

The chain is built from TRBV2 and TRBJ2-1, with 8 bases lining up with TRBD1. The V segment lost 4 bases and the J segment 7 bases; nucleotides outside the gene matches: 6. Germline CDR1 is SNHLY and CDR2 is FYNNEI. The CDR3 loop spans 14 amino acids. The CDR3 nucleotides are TGTGCCAGCAGTGCGAGGACAGGGTCTAATGAGCAGTTCTTC. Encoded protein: CASSARTGSNEQFF.

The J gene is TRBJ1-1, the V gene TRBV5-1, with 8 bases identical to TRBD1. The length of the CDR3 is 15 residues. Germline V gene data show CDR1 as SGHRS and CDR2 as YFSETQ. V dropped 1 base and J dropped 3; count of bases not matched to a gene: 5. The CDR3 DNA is TGCGCCAGCAGCTTGTTAGCGACAGGGGACACTGAAGCTTTCTTT. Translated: CASSLLATGDTEAFF. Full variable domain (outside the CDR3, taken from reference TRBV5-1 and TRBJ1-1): KAGVTQTPRYLIKTRGQQVTLSCSPISGHRSVSWYQQTPGQGLQFLFEYFSETQRNKGNFPGRFSGRQFSNSRSEMNVSTLELGDSALYLCASSLLATGDTEAFFGQGTRLTVV.

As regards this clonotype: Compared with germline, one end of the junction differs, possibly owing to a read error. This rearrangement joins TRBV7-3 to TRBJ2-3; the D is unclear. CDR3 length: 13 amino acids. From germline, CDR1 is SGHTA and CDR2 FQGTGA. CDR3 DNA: TGTGCCAGCAGCTTCGGGCCCACAGATATGCAGTATTTT. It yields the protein CASSFGPTDMQYF. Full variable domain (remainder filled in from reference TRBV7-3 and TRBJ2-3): GAGVSQTPSNKVTEKGKYVELRCDPISGHTALYWYRQSLGQGPEFLIYFQGTGAADDSGLPNDRFFAVRPEGSVSTLKIQRTERGDSAVYLCASSFGPTDMQYFGPGTRLTVL.

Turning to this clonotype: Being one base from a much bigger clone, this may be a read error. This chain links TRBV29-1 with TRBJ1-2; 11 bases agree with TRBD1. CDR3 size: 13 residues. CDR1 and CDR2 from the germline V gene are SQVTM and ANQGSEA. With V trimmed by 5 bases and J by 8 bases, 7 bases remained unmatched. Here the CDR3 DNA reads TGCAGCGTTCTCGGGACAGGGGGTTGGGGCTACACCTTC. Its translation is CSVLGTGGWGYTF.